This T cell receptor beta chain was sequenced during a study of T cells in Graves' hyperthyroidism and ophthalmopathy. Study at large: Peripheral blood was obtained at initial diagnosis, preceding any treatment.

The PBMCs were taken from around 10 ml of fresh peripheral blood. It was RNA transcripts that yielded the amplified TCR beta CDR3 regions. The study used the HTBI primer set for a first-round RT-PCR of the TCR CDR3. MiXCR, run by TCRdb on the multiplex PCR reads, gives a single entry per CDR3 protein. The data hold around 490,000 distinct CDR3 sequences, with roughly 21% observed a single time. Findings of the study overall: Through a model of 13 V-J features, ophthalmopathy was separated from stable hyperthyroidism.

The CDR3 is made up of 13 amino acids. The V segment lost 4 bases and the J segment 7 bases; nucleotides outside the gene matches: 4. In germline, CDR1 is SGHTA, CDR2 FQGNSA. A note on this clonotype: The antigen remains undetermined.

The clonotype was recovered from a man aged 35-49 years with Graves' ophthalmopathy. The sequenced sample consisted of blood. The chain carries TRBV7-2 and TRBJ1-2; 9 bases fit TRBD1. The chain's CDR3 is CASSSGTGFGYTF. CDR3 nucleotides: TGTGCCAGCAGCTCCGGGACAGGGTTTGGCTACACCTTC.